The clone carrying this T cell receptor beta chain was counted between two and nine times. Antigen specificity is unknown. The entry originates in a study of OX40 agonist ivuxolimab in advanced cancers. The overall study: Patients treated during dose escalation were battling hepatocellular carcinoma, melanoma, renal cell or head and neck cancer. Whole-study findings and limits: The 0.1-3.0 mg/kg partial responders had among the lowest clonal expansion.

Data came from immunoSEQ multiplex PCR; TCRdb stores just in-frame clones and leaves some out. This table has about 69,000 clones, 80% to 90% appearing once. V gave up 2 bases and J gave up 11 bases, with 12 bases separating them. The germline V gene encodes CDR1 GTSNPN and CDR2 SVGIG (reference sequence). The CDR3 length is 11 residues. The study sampled blood at baseline, cycle 4 day 1, and cycle 7 day 1. The receptor was derived from an adult with an advanced solid tumor such as melanoma, head and neck, liver or kidney cancer. The J gene is TRBJ1-1, the V gene TRBV30; the D gene is possibly TRBD1 (6 bases). Sequenced material: CD4+ or CD8+ T cells sorted from blood, taken in a trial of the OX40 agonist ivuxolimab. CDR3 residues: CAWSSTGRAFF. The DNA of the CDR3 is TGTGCCTGGAGTTCTACAGGGAGGGCTTTCTTT.